Only a few counts were recorded for the clone carrying this TCR beta chain. What it recognizes is unknown. The V gene end was trimmed by 10 bases and the J gene end by 2 bases; junction bases not matched to a gene: 12. Germline V gene data show CDR1 as SNHLY and CDR2 as FYNNEI. The CDR3 loop spans 16 amino acids. This sample was taken from a study of radiotherapy plus CTLA-4 blockade in lung cancer. TCRdb's copy holds only in-frame clones and misses some; the assay was immunoSEQ multiplex PCR. The sample shows some 30,000 clones, roughly 83% of them seen only once. Overall study results and limits: Tumor-derived TCR clones expanded in blood after radiotherapy plus ipilimumab.

Sequenced material: peripheral blood, taken from a patient treated with radiotherapy plus ipilimumab. The chain carries TRBV2 and TRBJ2-3; 10 nucleotides align to TRBD2. The receptor was derived from a human donor with non-small cell lung cancer that progressed on radiotherapy plus ipilimumab. The CDR3 DNA reads TGTGCCACCTCCGGGACTAGCGCCTCAACCACAGATACGCAGTATTTT. Translation gives CATSGTSASTTDTQYF.